The 3 T cell receptor beta chains below come from one sample, sequenced in a study of T cell repertoires in cytomegalovirus infection. MiXCR, applied by TCRdb to the reads, yields one record per CDR3 protein. Found here are roughly 180,000 distinct CDR3 sequences, roughly 17% of them singletons; the top ten hold 20% to 25%. The sequenced material came from CD8+ T cells from PBMCs. The receptors were gathered from a human donor in good health (CMV status not recorded). Some clones in this sample may be carry-over from other donors' samples.

DNA of the CDR3: TGTGCCAGCAGCTTGGTAGTACAGGGGAGAAATATAGAGCAGTTCTTC. Protein: CASSLVVQGRNIEQFF. The chain is built from TRBV5-5 and TRBJ2-1, with 7 positions matching TRBD1. Germline CDR1 reads SGHKS; CDR2 reads YYEKEE (reference sequence). V was pared by 0 bases and J by 10 bases, with 13 bases of the junction left unmatched. CDR3 length equals 16 residues.

A few counts support this clonotype. The chain employs TRBV20-1 and TRBJ1-1, with 12 bases that match TRBD1. After removal of 5 bases from V and 8 bases from J, the junction contained 0 bases not matched to a gene. The germline CDR1 and CDR2 sequences are DFQATT and SNEGSKA (reference sequence). This CDR3 is 11 amino acids long. The CDR3 bases are TGCAGTGCTGGGACAGGGGGCGAAGCTTTCTTT. It encodes CSAGTGGEAFF.

This clonotype came up many times. The V call is TRBV7-6, the J call TRBJ1-2; no definite D call. Germline V gene sequence: CDR1 SGHVS, CDR2 FNYEAQ. V dropped 2 bases and J dropped 0 bases, with 16 bases sitting between them. This CDR3 has 17 amino acids. CDR3 DNA sequence: TGTGCCAGCAGCTTATCGGTCAGCATACCGACTAACTATGGCTACACCTTC. Encoded protein: CASSLSVSIPTNYGYTF.